This T cell receptor (beta chain) comes out of a study of blood T cells in healthy people across ages. Across the whole study: Per two T cells, about one barcoded beta molecule was captured through template switching.

CDR1 and CDR2 (germline): DFQATT, SNEGSKA (reference sequence). V trimming: 0 bases; J trimming: 11 bases; junction bases outside the gene matches: 12. CDR3 length: 15 residues. In the case of this clonotype: Its cognate antigen is unknown.

For the second PCR, which ran for about 7 to 11 cycles, a sample-barcoded 5' primer and a J-beta primer mix were used. TCRdb analysed the 5' RACE reads with MiXCR anew, one entry per CDR3 protein. In the table there are hundreds of thousands of distinct CDR3 sequences, about 48% of which are singletons. Study-level results: In the absence of known donor CMV status, changes in expanded clonotypes were possibly confounded. Researchers said unsorted PBMCs prevented a conclusive naive versus antigen-experienced comparison.

The V gene is TRBV20-1, the J gene TRBJ2-5, with 10 bases aligning to TRBD2. This clonotype was obtained from a man aged 80 or over in good health. The sequenced sample consisted of blood. This chain's CDR3 is CSARDGASGSDEQYF. CDR3 in DNA: TGCAGTGCTAGAGATGGGGCTAGCGGGAGCGATGAGCAGTACTTC.